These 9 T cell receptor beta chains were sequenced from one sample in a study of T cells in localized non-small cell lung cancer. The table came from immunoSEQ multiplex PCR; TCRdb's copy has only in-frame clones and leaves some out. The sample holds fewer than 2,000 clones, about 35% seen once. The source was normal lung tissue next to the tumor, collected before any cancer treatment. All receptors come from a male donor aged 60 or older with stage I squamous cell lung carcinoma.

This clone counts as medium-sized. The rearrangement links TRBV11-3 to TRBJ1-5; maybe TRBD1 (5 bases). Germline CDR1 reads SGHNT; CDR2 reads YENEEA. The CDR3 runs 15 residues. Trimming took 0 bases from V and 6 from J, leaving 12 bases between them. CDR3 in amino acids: CASSLEGVRGQPQHF. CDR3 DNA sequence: TGTGCCAGCAGCTTAGAAGGGGTTCGTGGTCAGCCCCAGCATTTT.

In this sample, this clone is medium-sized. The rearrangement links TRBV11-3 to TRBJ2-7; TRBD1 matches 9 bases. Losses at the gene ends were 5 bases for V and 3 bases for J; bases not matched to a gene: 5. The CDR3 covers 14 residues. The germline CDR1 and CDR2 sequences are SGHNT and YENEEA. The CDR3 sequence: CASSRGQGNYEQYF. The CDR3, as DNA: TGTGCCAGCAGCAGAGGACAGGGGAACTACGAGCAGTACTTC.

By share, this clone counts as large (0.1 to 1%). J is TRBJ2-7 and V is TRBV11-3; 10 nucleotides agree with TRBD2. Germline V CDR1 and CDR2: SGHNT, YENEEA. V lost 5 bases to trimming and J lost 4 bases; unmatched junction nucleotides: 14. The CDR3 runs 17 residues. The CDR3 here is CASSPHLLAGPIYEQYF. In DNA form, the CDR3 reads TGTGCCAGCAGCCCACATTTACTAGCGGGACCTATTTACGAGCAGTACTTC.

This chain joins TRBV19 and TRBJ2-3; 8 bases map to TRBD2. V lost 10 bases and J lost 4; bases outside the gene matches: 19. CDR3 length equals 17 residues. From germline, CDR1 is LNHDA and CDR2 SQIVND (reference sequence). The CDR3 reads CATSQGVAGSRADTQYF. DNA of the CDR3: TGTGCCACCAGCCAAGGGGTAGCGGGAAGTCGGGCAGATACGCAGTATTTT.

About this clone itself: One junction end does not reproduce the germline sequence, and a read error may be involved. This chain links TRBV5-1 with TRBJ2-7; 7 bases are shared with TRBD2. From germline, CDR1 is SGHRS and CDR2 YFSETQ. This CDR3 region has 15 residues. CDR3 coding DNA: TGCGTCAGCAGCTTGGAACTAGCGACCTTTCACGAGCAGTACTTC. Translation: CVSSLELATFHEQYF.

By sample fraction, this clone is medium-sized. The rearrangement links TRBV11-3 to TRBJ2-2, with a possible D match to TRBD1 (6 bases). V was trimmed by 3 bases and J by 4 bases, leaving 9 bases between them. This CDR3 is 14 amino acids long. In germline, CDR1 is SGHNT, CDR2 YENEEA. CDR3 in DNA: TGTGCCAGCAGCTTCACAGGGCCCACCGGGGAGCTGTTTTTT. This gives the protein CASSFTGPTGELFF.

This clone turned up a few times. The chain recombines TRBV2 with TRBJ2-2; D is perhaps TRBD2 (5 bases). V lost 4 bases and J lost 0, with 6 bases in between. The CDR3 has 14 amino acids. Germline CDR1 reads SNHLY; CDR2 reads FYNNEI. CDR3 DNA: TGTGCCAGCAGTGCGGGAACGAACACCGGGGAGCTGTTTTTT. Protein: CASSAGTNTGELFF.

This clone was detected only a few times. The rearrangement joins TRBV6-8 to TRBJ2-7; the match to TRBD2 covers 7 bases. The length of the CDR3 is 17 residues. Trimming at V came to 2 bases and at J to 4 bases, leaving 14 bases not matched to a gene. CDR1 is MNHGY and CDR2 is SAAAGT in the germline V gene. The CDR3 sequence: CASSYEGTAGYGYEQYF. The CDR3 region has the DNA TGTGCCAGCAGTTACGAGGGAACAGCGGGGTACGGGTACGAGCAGTACTTC.

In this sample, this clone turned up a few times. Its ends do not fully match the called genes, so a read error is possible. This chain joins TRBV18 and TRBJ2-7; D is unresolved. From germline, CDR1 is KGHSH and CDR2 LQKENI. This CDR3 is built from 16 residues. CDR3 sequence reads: CASSPLLGNPSYEQYF. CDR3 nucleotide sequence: TGTGCCAGCTCACCTCTTCTGGGGAACCCTTCCTACGAGCARTACTTC. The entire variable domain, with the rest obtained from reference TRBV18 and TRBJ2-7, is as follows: NAGVMQNPRHLVRRRGQEARLRCSPMKGHSHVYWYRQLPEEGLKFMVYLQKENIIDESGMPKERFSAEFPKEGPSILRIQQVVRGDSAAYFCASSPLLGNPSYEQYFGPGTRLTVT.